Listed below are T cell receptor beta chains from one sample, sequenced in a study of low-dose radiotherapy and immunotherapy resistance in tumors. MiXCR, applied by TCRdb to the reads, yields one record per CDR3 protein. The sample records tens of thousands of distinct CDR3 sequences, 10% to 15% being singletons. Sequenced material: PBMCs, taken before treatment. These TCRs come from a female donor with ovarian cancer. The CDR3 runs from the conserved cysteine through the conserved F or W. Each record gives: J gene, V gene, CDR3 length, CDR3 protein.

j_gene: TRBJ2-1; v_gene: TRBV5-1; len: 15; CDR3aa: CASSLNRGGRDEQFF
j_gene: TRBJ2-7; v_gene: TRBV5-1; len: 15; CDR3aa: CASSLGSKGPYEQYF
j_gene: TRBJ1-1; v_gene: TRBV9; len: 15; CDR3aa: CASSVVGRSNTEAFF
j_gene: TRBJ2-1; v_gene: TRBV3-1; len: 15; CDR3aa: CASSQGTSLFNEQFF
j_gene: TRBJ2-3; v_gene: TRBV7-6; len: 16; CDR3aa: CASSLGGGLFSDTQYF
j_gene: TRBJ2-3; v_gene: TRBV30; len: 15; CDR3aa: CAWSVGTSGTDTQYF
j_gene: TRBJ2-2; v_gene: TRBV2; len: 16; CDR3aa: CASIIEGGYTGELFFF
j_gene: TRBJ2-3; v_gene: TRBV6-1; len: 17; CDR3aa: CASSGRGASRGADTQYF
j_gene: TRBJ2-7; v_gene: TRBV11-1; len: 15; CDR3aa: CASSHDRTGAYEQYF
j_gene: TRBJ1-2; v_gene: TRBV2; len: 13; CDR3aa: CASSGQSSYGYTF
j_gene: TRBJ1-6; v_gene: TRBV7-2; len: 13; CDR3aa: CASSGGGWTPLHF
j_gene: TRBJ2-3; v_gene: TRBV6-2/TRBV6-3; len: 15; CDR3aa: CASRGSWSSTDTQYF
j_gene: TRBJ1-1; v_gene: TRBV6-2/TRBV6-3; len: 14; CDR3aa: CASSRGVTGSEAFF
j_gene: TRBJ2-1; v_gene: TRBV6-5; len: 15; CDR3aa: CASSSGLAGVREQFF
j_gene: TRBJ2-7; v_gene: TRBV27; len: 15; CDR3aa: CASSPNPRGRLEQYF
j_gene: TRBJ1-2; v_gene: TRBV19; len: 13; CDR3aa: CASSITQGSGYTF
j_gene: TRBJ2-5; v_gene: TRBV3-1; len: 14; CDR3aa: CASSQVLWQETQYF
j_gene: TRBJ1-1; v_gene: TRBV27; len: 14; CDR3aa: CASSLLGGNTEAFF
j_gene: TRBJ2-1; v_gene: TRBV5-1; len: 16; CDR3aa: CASSLPGLAEGGPYFF
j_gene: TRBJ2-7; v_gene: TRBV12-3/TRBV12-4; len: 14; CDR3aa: CASRPGGVSYEQYF
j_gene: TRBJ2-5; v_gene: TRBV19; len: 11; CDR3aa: CASSTRGAQYF
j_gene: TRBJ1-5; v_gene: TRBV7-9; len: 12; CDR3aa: CASSLEGQPQHF
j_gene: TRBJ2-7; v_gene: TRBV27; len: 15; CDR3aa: CASSPLRSLYDEQYF
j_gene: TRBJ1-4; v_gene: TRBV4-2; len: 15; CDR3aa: CASSQEEGDNEKLFF
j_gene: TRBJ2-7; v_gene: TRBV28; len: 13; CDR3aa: CASSRHRVHEQYF
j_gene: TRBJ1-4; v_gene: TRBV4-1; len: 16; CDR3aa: CASSQDQSGTYEKLFF
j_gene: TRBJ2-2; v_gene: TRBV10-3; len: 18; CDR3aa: CAISEANRPAVNTGELFF
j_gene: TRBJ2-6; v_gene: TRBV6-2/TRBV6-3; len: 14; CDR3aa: CACRGGVGANVLTF
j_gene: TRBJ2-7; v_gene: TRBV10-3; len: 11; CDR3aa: CAISPQYEQYF